The 15 T cell receptor beta chains given below trace back to one sample, sequenced in a study of T-cell reconstitution after alpha-beta-depleted transplantation in children. Preparation of the TCRbeta library was carried out with unique molecular identifiers. TCRdb redid the calling of the PCR reads with MiXCR, one entry per CDR3 protein. The sample yields approximately 350,000 distinct CDR3 sequences, around 15% seen once. The sequenced sample was PBMCs, mostly from graft donor cells, obtained 360 days after TCRalphabeta/CD19-depleted stem cell transplant. Receptor source: a male patient under 10 years old who had a stem cell transplant for acute lymphoblastic leukemia, so the T cells may come from the graft donor.

This clonotype was detected many times. V and J are TRBV29-1 and TRBJ2-2; no definite D call. Germline CDR1 and CDR2: SQVTM and ANQGSEA. V lost 4 bases and J lost 7, with 16 bases in between. CDR3 size: 14 residues. CDR3 region: CSVVSPDTNGELFF. CDR3 sequence (DNA): TGCAGCGTTGTTTCCCCAGACACCAACGGGGAGCTGTTTTTT.

This clonotype showed up just a few times. This chain connects TRBV20-1 to TRBJ1-1; 8 bases align to TRBD1. The CDR3 totals 16 residues. The V segment lost 4 bases and the J segment 1 base; nucleotides outside the gene matches: 11. Germline V CDR1 and CDR2: DFQATT, SNEGSKA (reference sequence). The CDR3 coding sequence is TGCAGTGCTATCGGGACAGGTGGGATGGGGAACACTGAAGCTTTCTTT. This encodes CSAIGTGGMGNTEAFF.

The rearrangement joins TRBV27 to TRBJ2-7, with unresolved D. The CDR3 is 14 residues long. Germline assignment: CDR1 MNHEY and CDR2 SMNVEV (reference sequence). Trimming shortened V by 6 bases and J by 4 bases, and 16 bases separated the two germline ends. CDR3 sequence (DNA): TGTGCCAGCAGCCTGCGGCGCGTGGGATACGAGCAGTACTTC. Protein: CASSLRRVGYEQYF.

The chain employs TRBV20-1 and TRBJ2-3; D might be TRBD2 (5 bases). CDR1 and CDR2 from the germline V gene are DFQATT and SNEGSKA (reference sequence). Trimming shortened V by 3 bases and J by 4 bases, and 11 bases separated the two germline ends. The CDR3 extends over 13 amino acids. CDR3 nucleotide sequence: TGCAGTGCTAGCTTTACGGGGTCAGATACGCAGTATTTT. Residues: CSASFTGSDTQYF.

This clonotype was recorded a few times. The J gene is TRBJ2-3, the V gene TRBV4-2; TRBD2 matches 12 bases. Trimming took 0 bases from V and 5 from J; bases not matched to a gene: 9. Per germline, CDR1 LGHNA and CDR2 YNFKEQ. CDR3 size: 18 residues. DNA of the CDR3: TGTGCCAGCAGCCAAGATACGGCTAGCGGGAGGGCCATAGATACGCAGTATTTT. This sequence encodes CASSQDTASGRAIDTQYF.

The rearrangement links TRBV10-3 to TRBJ2-7, with TRBD2 identical over 9 bases. Germline trimming cut 0 bases from V and 6 bases from J; bases unmatched to any gene: 6. CDR1 ENHRY and CDR2 SYGVKD come from the germline V gene. The CDR3 totals 15 residues. CDR3 nucleotides: TGTGCCATCAGTGAGTCCTTAGCGGGAGTTAGCGAGCAGTACTTC. Translated: CAISESLAGVSEQYF.

This clonotype was seen a handful of times. DNA for the CDR3: TGTGCCAGCAGCCATGGATTGGTGCCCCTCACAGATACGCAGTATTTT. Amino acid sequence: CASSHGLVPLTDTQYF. The rearrangement uses TRBV3-1 and TRBJ2-3; D remains unclear. The germline V gene encodes CDR1 LGHDT and CDR2 YNNKEL (reference sequence). The CDR3 has 16 amino acids. V dropped 3 bases and J dropped 2 bases, with 15 bases sitting between them.

This chain uses TRBV7-2 with TRBJ2-7, with D maybe TRBD1 (6 bases). The germline V gene has CDR1 SGHTA and CDR2 FQGNSA. CDR3 size: 14 residues. V lost 4 bases and J 3 bases, leaving 13 bases between the germline ends. The DNA for the CDR3 is TGTGCCAGCAGCTGGGGTCCCAGGGGCTACGAGCAGTACTTC. Translation gives CASSWGPRGYEQYF.

This clonotype was found a few times. The gene calls are TRBV4-1 and TRBJ2-7; D ambiguous. The CDR3 has 16 amino acids. V gave up 1 base and J gave up 0 bases, with 13 bases separating them. Germline V gene data show CDR1 as MGHRA and CDR2 as YSYEKL. The DNA of the CDR3 is TGCGCCAGCAGCCAAGTCGATAACGGGCTCTCCTACGAGCAGTACTTC. Protein sequence: CASSQVDNGLSYEQYF.

The genes are TRBV20-1 and TRBJ1-1, with TRBD1 matching over 7 bases. CDR3 length equals 15 residues. Germline V lookup: CDR1 DFQATT, CDR2 SNEGSKA (reference sequence). Trimming cost V 2 bases and J 1 base; bases outside gene matches: 7. The CDR3 loop is CSARPPTGRNTEAFF. The CDR3 DNA is TGCAGTGCTAGACCCCCGACAGGGAGGAACACTGAAGCTTTCTTT.

This clonotype showed up just a few times. V gene TRBV2 combines with J gene TRBJ2-1; D is unclear. CDR1 is SNHLY and CDR2 is FYNNEI in the germline V gene. CDR3 length equals 18 residues. Trimming took 4 bases from V and 1 from J, leaving 20 bases between them. DNA of the CDR3: TGTGCCAGCAGTGTCCCTCCCCTCACTGTGGGATCCTACAATGAGCAGTTCTTC. Protein sequence: CASSVPPLTVGSYNEQFF.

This clonotype was detected a few times. CDR3: CASTTDRGYGYTF. The CDR3 nucleotides are TGTGCCAGCACCACGGACAGGGGCTATGGCTACACCTTC. V gene TRBV6-1 combines with J gene TRBJ1-2; 9 nucleotides align to TRBD1. Unmatched junction bases numbered 4, after V lost 7 bases and J lost 4 bases. The CDR3 is made up of 13 amino acids. Germline loops: CDR1 MNHNS, CDR2 SASEGT.

The V gene is TRBV27, the J gene TRBJ2-3; maybe TRBD1 (5 bases). The CDR3 runs 15 residues. Germline CDR1 is MNHEY and CDR2 is SMNVEV (reference sequence). The V gene lost 2 bases and the J gene lost 2 bases, with 11 bases spanning the gap. In DNA form, the CDR3 reads TGTGCCAGCAGTTTACTTCAGGGATTCACAGATACGCAGTATTTT. Translation gives CASSLLQGFTDTQYF.

This clonotype has more than one count but fewer than ten. The CDR3 sequence: CASSIVGEGTEAFF. The CDR3 DNA reads TGTGCCAGTAGTATAGTCGGGGAGGGCACTGAAGCTTTCTTT. V gene TRBV19 combines with J gene TRBJ1-1; D not resolved. CDR3 length equals 14 residues. The germline V gene has CDR1 LNHDA and CDR2 SQIVND (reference sequence). Trimming took 1 base from V and 4 from J, leaving 10 bases between them.

This clonotype was picked up a small number of times. The chain links TRBV28 to TRBJ2-2; no firm D call. CDR1 is MDHEN and CDR2 is SYDVKM in the germline V gene. Deletions cut 1 base from V and 10 bases from J, with 7 bases between. The CDR3 contains 12 residues. CDR3 sequence (DNA): TGTGCCAGCAGTTTATCGCGTGTGGAGCTGTTTTTT. Amino acid sequence: CASSLSRVELFF.